This record looks at one T cell receptor beta chain sequence and its context. Alongside a J-beta primer mix, a sample-barcoded 5' primer served in a second PCR lasting about 6 to 11 cycles. TCRdb re-called the 5' RACE reads through MiXCR, storing one row per CDR3 protein. The data contain about 680,000 distinct CDR3 sequences, 49% of them singletons. The CDR3 has 14 residues. Germline V gene sequence: CDR1 SQVTM, CDR2 ANQGSEA. Trimming cost V 2 bases and J 4 bases, with 15 bases left between them. The source of the sample is a study of blood T cells in healthy people across ages. Researchers collected approximately 9.5 milliliters of peripheral blood from every single donor. A minimum of 6 million PBMCs was isolated per sample. Extraction yielded at least 6 micrograms of total RNA per sample.

The source is a woman aged 55 to 70 in good health. The chain combines TRBV29-1 with TRBJ2-7, with D perhaps assigned TRBD1 or TRBD2 (5 bases each). The sequencing input was blood. This chain's CDR3 is CSVEPGSGIYEQYF. In nucleotides, the CDR3 is TGCAGCGTTGAACCAGGGTCGGGGATTTACGAGCAGTACTTC.